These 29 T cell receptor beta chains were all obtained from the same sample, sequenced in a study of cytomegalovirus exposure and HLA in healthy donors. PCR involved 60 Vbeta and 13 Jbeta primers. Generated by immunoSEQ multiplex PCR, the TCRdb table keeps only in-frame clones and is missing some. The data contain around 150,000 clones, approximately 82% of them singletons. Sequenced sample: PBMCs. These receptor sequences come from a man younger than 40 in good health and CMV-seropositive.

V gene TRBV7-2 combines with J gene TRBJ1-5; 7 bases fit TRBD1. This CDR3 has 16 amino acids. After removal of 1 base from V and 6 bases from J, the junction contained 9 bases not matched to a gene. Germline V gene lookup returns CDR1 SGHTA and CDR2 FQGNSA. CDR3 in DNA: TGTGCCAGCAGCTTAGAAGCAGGGGGTCGCGGTCAGCCCCAGCATTTT. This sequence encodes CASSLEAGGRGQPQHF.

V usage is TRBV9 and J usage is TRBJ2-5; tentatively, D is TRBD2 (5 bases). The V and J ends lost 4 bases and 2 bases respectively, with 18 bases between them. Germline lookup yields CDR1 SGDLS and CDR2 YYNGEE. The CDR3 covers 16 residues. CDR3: CASSLGPGLSQETQYF. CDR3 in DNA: TGTGCCAGCAGCCTGGGCCCCGGACTTTCACAAGAGACCCAGTACTTC.

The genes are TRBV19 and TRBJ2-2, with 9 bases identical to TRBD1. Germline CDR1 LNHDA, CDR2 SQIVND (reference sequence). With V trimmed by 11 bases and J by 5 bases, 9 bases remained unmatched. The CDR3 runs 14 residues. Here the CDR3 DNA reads TGTGCCGCTCAACAGGGGGCTGGGACCGGGGAGCTGTTTTTT. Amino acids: CAAQQGAGTGELFF.

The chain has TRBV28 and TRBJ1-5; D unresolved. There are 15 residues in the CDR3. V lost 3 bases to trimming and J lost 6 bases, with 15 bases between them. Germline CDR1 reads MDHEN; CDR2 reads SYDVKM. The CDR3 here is CASSFLNGGGQPQHF. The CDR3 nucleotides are TGTGCCAGCAGTTTTCTCAACGGTGGAGGTCAGCCCCAGCATTTT.

The CDR3 is CASSLEGGQETQYF. The CDR3 DNA reads as TGTGCCAGCAGTCTAGAGGGAGGACAAGAGACCCAGTACTTC. This sequence joins TRBV2 and TRBJ2-5, with D possibly TRBD2 on 6 matching bases. V was trimmed by 5 bases and J by 2 bases, leaving 12 bases between them. The CDR3 totals 14 residues. Per germline, CDR1 SNHLY and CDR2 FYNNEI.

In DNA, the CDR3 is TGTGCCAGCTCACCCGGGACAGAGGGATATGGCTACACCTTC. This gives the protein CASSPGTEGYGYTF. The chain combines TRBV18 with TRBJ1-2; TRBD1 aligns across 7 bases. This CDR3 has 14 amino acids. Germline V gene data show CDR1 as KGHSH and CDR2 as LQKENI. Unmatched junction bases numbered 6, after V lost 3 bases and J lost 5 bases.

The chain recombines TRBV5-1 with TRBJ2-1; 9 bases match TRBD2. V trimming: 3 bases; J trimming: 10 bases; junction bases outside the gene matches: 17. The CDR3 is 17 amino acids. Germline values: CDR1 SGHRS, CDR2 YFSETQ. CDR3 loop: CASSWGVSSGKRYEQFF. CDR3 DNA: TGCGCCAGCAGCTGGGGAGTATCTAGCGGGAAGCGATACGAGCAGTTCTTC.

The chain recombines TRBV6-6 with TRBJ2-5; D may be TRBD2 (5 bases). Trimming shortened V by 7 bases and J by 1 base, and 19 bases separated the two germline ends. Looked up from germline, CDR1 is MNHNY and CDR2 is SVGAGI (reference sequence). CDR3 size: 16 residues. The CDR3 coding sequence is TGTGCCAGCACTATCTCGGGAAGACGGTCCCAAGAGACCCAGTACTTC. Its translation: CASTISGRRSQETQYF.

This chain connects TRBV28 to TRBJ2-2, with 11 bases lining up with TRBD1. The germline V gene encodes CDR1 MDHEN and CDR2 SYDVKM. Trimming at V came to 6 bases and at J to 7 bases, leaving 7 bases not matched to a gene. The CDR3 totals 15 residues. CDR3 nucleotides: TGTGCCAGCAGCCAAGGACAGGGGGCGCACGGGGAGCTGTTTTTT. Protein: CASSQGQGAHGELFF. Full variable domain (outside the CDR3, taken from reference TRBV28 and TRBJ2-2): DVKVTQSSRYLVKRTGEKVFLECVQDMDHENMFWYRQDPGLGLRLIYFSYDVKMKEKGDIPEGYSVSREKKERFSLILESASTNQTSMYLCASSQGQGAHGELFFGEGSRLTVL.

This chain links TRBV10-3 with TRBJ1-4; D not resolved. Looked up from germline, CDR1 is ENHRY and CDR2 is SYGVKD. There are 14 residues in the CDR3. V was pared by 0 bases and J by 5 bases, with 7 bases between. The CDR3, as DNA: TGTGCCATCAGTGAGTCTACAGTGAATGAAAAACTGTTTTTT. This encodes CAISESTVNEKLFF.

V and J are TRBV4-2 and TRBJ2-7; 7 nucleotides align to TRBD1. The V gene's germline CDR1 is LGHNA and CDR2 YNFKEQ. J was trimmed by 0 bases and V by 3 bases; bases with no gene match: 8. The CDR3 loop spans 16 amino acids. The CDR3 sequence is CASSQMGTASSYEQYF. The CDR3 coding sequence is TGTGCCAGCAGCCAGATGGGGACAGCTAGCTCCTACGAGCAGTACTTC.

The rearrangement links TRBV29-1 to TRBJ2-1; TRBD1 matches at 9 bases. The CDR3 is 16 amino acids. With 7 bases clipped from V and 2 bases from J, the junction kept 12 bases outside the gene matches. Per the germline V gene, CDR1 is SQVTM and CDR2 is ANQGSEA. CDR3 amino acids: CSAPPQGQGTYNEQFF. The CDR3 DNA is TGCAGCGCTCCCCCGCAGGGACAGGGTACCTACAATGAGCAGTTCTTC.

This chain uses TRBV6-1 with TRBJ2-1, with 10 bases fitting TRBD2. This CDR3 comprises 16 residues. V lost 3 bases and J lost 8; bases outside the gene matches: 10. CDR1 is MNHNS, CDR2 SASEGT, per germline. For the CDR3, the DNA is TGTGCCAGCAGTGAGTCCTTAGCGGGAGGTGGCGATGAGCAGTTCTTC. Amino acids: CASSESLAGGGDEQFF.

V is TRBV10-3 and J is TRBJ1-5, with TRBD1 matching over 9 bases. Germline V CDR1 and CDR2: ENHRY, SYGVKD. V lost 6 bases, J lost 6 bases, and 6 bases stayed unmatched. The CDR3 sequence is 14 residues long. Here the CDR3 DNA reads TGTGCCATCAGACCGGGACAGGGTACTCAGCCCCAGCATTTT. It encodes CAIRPGQGTQPQHF.

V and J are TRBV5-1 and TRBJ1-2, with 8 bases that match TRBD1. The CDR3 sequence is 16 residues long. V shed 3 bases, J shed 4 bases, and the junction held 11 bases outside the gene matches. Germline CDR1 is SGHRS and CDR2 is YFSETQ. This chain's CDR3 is CASSSAGDRTVYGYTF. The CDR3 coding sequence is TGCGCCAGCAGCTCGGCGGGGGACAGGACCGTCTATGGCTACACCTTC. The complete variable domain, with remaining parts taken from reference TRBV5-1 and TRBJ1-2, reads KAGVTQTPRYLIKTRGQQVTLSCSPISGHRSVSWYQQTPGQGLQFLFEYFSETQRNKGNFPGRFSGRQFSNSRSEMNVSTLELGDSALYLCASSSAGDRTVYGYTFGSGTRLTVV.

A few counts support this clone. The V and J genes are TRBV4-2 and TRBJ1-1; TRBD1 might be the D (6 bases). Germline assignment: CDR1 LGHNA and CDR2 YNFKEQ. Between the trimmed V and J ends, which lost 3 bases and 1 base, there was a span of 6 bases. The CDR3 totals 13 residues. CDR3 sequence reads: CASSQTGNTEAFF. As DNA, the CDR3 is TGTGCCAGCAGCCAGACAGGGAACACTGAAGCTTTCTTT.

CDR3: CASSGTGEYPSEQYF. CDR3 DNA sequence: TGTGCCAGCAGTGGGACAGGGGAGTATCCGTCCGAGCAGTACTTC. The chain carries TRBV28 and TRBJ2-7, with TRBD1 identical over 10 bases. CDR1 is MDHEN and CDR2 is SYDVKM in the germline V gene. This CDR3 contains 15 residues. V dropped 5 bases and J dropped 6; count of bases not matched to a gene: 10.

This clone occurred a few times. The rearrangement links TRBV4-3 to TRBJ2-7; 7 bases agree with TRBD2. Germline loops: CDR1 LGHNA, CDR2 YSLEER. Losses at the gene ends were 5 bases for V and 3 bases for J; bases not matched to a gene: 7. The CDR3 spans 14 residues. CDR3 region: CASSSPGGIYEQYF. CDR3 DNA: TGCGCCAGCAGCTCGCCCGGGGGGATCTACGAGCAGTACTTC.

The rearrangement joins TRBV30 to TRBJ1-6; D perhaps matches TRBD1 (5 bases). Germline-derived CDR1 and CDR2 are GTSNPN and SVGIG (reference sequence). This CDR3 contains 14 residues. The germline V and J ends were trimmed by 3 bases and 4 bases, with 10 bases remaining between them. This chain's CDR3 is CAWRQTDYNSPLHF. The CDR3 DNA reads TGTGCCTGGAGACAGACAGATTATAATTCACCCCTCCACTTT.

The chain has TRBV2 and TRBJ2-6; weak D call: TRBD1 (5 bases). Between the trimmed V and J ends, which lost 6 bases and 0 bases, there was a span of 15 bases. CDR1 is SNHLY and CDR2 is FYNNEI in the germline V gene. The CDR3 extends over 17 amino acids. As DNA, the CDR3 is TGTGCCAGCAGGGGGCAACGAACCTACTCTGGGGCCAACGTCCTGACTTTC. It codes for CASRGQRTYSGANVLTF.

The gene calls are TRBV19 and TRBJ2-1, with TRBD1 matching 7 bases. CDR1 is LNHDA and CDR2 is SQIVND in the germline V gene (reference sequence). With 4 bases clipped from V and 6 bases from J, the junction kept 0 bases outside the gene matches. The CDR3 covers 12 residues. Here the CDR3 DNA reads TGTGCCAGTAGTACAGGGGGCAATGAGCAGTTCTTC. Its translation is CASSTGGNEQFF. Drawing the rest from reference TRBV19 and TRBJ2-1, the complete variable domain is DGGITQSPKYLFRKEGQNVTLSCEQNLNHDAMYWYRQDPGQGLRLIYYSQIVNDFQKGDIAEGYSVSREKKESFPLTVTSAQKNPTAFYLCASSTGGNEQFFGPGTRLTVL.

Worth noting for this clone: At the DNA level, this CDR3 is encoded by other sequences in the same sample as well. DNA of the CDR3: TGTGCCAGCAGTGGGGGACAGTTGAACACTGAAGCTTTCTTT. Translated: CASSGGQLNTEAFF. The rearrangement uses TRBV6-1 and TRBJ1-1, with 7 bases fitting TRBD1. CDR1 is MNHNS, CDR2 SASEGT, per germline. V was clipped by 4 bases and J by 0 bases; unmatched bases: 2. The CDR3 is 14 residues long.

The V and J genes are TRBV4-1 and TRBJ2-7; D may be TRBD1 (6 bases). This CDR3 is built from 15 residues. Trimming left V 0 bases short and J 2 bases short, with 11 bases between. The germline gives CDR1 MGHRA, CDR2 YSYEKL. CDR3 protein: CASSQEGWGPYEQYF. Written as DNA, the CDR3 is TGCGCCAGCAGCCAAGAAGGCTGGGGGCCCTACGAGCAGTACTTC.

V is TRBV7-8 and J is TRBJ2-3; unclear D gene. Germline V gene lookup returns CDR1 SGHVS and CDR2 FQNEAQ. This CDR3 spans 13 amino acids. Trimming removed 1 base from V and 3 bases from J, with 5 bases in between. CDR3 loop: CASSLGATDTQYF. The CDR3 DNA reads TGTGCCAGCAGCTTAGGAGCGACAGATACGCAGTATTTT.

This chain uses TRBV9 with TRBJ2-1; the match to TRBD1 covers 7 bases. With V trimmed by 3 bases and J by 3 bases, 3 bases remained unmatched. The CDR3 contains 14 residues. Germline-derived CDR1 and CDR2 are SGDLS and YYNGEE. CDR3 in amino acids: CASSGGQDYNEQFF. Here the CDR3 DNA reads TGTGCCAGCAGCGGAGGACAGGACTACAATGAGCAGTTCTTC.

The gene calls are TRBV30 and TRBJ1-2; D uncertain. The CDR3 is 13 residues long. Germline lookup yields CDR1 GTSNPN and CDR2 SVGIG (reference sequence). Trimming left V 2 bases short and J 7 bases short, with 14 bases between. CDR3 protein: CAWSLTRSGGYTF. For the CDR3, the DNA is TGTGCCTGGAGTCTAACCCGCTCGGGTGGCTACACCTTC.

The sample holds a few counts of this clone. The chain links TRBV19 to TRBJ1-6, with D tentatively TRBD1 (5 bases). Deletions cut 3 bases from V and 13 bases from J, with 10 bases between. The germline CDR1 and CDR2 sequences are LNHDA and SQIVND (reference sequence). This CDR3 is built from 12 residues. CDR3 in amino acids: CASSMAGRPLHF. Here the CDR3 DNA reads TGTGCCAGTAGTATGGCGGGGCGTCCCCTCCACTTT.

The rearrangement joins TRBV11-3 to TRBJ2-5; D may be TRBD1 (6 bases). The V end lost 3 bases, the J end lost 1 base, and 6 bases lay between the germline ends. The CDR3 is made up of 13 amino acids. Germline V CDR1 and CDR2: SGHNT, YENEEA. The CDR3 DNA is TGTGCCAGCAGCTTGGGGGCCCAAGAGACCCAGTACTTC. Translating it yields CASSLGAQETQYF.

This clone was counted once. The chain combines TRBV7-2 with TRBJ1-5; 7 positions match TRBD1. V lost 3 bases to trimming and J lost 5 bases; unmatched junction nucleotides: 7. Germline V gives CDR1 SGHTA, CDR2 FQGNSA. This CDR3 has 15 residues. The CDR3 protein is CASSFGQGVDQPQHF. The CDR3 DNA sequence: TGTGCCAGCAGCTTCGGGCAGGGGGTTGATCAGCCCCAGCATTTT.